This TCR beta chain was documented in a study of T cell responses to AZD1222 COVID-19 vaccine. TCRdb keeps only in-frame clones here, not all; method: immunoSEQ multiplex PCR. The repertoire holds approximately 180,000 clones, with around 89% as singletons. The CDR3 length is 13 residues. V lost 3 bases, J lost 9 bases, and 14 bases lay in between. The germline V gene encodes CDR1 SGDLS and CDR2 YYNGEE. This sequence originates from an adult who received the AZD1222 COVID-19 vaccine. The chain carries TRBV9 and TRBJ2-3; D uncertain. Sequenced here: peripheral blood, sampled 28 days after the second AZD1222 dose. This chain's CDR3 is CASSAGVGGTQYF. CDR3 nucleotide sequence: TGTGCCAGCAGCGCAGGTGTGGGTGGGACGCAGTATTTT.